This T cell receptor (beta chain) derives from a study of blood T cell dynamics during melanoma immunotherapy. In regard to this clone: The junction departs from germline at one end; a sequencing error may be responsible.

Specified time point: pre-treatment baseline. Produced via immunoSEQ multiplex PCR; TCRdb's table is partial and in-frame only. This sample has roughly 13,000 clones, with around 90% found just once. This CDR3 region has 16 residues. Germline values: CDR1 SGHNT, CDR2 YYREEE (reference sequence). The sequence derives from a human donor with melanoma. Sequenced here: effector memory CD8+ T cells from blood, sampled from a patient treated with checkpoint blockade. This chain joins TRBV5-4 and TRBJ2-7, with 10 bases matching TRBD2. CDR3 loop: CASSHATGTSVYEQYF. The CDR3 DNA follows: TGCGCCAGCAGCCACGCTACCGGGACTAGCGTTTACGAGCAGTACTTC.